The clone carrying this T cell receptor beta chain has a single count. This sample was taken from a study of beta chain features in type 1 diabetes. The germline CDR1 and CDR2 sequences are LGHNA and YNFKEQ. V gave up 0 bases and J gave up 1 base, with 6 bases separating them. CDR3 length equals 14 residues. Of the isolated RNA, all was reverse transcribed, and so the sequenced material was expressed TCRB transcripts. Here immunoSEQ multiplex PCR was the method, and the copy in TCRdb shows in-frame clones only, minus some. The data contain hundreds of thousands of clones, 25% to 35% of them singletons.

The sequenced sample was naive CD4+ T cells from blood. The source of this sequence is a man in his late teens or twenties in good health. The V call is TRBV4-2, the J call TRBJ1-1; D not certain. In DNA, the CDR3 is TGTGCCAGCAGCCAAGATTATGAGAACACTGAAGCTTTCTTT. Amino acids: CASSQDYENTEAFF.